These 19 T cell receptor beta chains were all obtained from the same sample, sequenced in a study of tumor and adjacent non-tumor tissue in lung cancer. TCRbeta libraries were built with three rounds of nested PCR, modified from ARM-PCR. TCRdb processed the multiplex PCR reads anew with MiXCR; each CDR3 protein has one entry. This table has 110,000 or so distinct CDR3 sequences, more than 70% appearing once. RNA was extracted from bulk tissue without any cell sorting. What was sequenced was lung tumor tissue. The receptors shown here come from a woman between 55 and 75 years old with non-small cell lung cancer.

As to this clonotype: Because the CDR3 is missing its conserved closing phenylalanine or tryptophan, this is likely a read error. The chain joins TRBV11-2 to TRBJ2-7, with 7 nucleotides matching TRBD1. This CDR3 comprises 18 residues. V shed 9 bases and J 6 bases; nucleotides not matched to a gene: 26. The germline CDR1 and CDR2 sequences are SGHAT and FQNNGV. The CDR3, as DNA: TGTGCCAGTAGTCCTATCATCAGAGAAACCGGGACAGTGTGCGAGCAGTACTTG. This sequence encodes CASSPIIRETGTVCEQYL.

Of note for this clonotype: The conserved closing phenylalanine or tryptophan is absent in this CDR3, likely reflecting a read error. The chain has TRBV20-1 and TRBJ1-1, with D possibly matching TRBD1 (5 bases). The germline gives CDR1 DFQATT, CDR2 SNEGSKA (reference sequence). The CDR3 is 14 amino acids. In DNA, the CDR3 is TGCAATGCTAGCATTGTATATGACAGTTATGAAGCTTTCTTA. Its translation is CNASIVYDSYEAFL.

A word on this clonotype: Possible read error: a much larger clone is one base away. The chain couples TRBV20-1 to TRBJ2-3, with D possibly called TRBD1 or TRBD2 (5 bases each). Germline V gene data show CDR1 as DFQATT and CDR2 as SNEGSKA (reference sequence). The V gene lost 7 bases and the J gene lost 9 bases, with 11 bases spanning the gap. This CDR3 comprises 10 residues. As DNA, the CDR3 is TGCAGTGTGAGTCGGGGCACGCAGTATTTT. It translates to CSVSRGTQYF.

About this clonotype: Relative to the germline gene, one junction end is altered; a read error may explain this. CDR3 coding DNA: TGTGCCAGCAGCCTCACGGCAGGGATGAGGGCCGAAGCTTCCTTT. Translated, it gives CASSLTAGMRAEASF. V and J are TRBV11-2 and TRBJ1-1, with a weak D call TRBD1 (5 bases). Germline V gene lookup returns CDR1 SGHAT and CDR2 FQNNGV. CDR3 size: 15 residues.

This clonotype was seen only a few times. A much more abundant neighbour one base away suggests this may be a read error. The final CDR3 position lacks the conserved phenylalanine or tryptophan, pointing to a likely read error. The rearrangement joins TRBV20-1 to TRBJ2-2; no clear D gene. CDR1 and CDR2 from the germline V gene are DFQATT and SNEGSKA (reference sequence). Between the trimmed V and J ends, which lost 1 base and 2 bases, there was a span of 2 bases. The CDR3 sequence is 12 residues long. The CDR3 DNA sequence: TGCAGTGCTAGAGTAAACACCGGGGAGCTGTTTTAT. Translating it yields CSARVNTGELFY.

This clonotype showed up many times. The chain carries TRBV4-3 and TRBJ2-7, with D maybe TRBD2 (6 bases). CDR1 is LGHNA and CDR2 is YSLEER in the germline V gene. V shed 0 bases and J shed 3 bases, with 12 bases lying between them. There are 15 residues in the CDR3. CDR3 amino acids: CASSQDSGGIYEQYF. The CDR3 bases are TGCGCCAGCAGCCAAGATTCGGGCGGGATCTACGAGCAGTACTTC.

This clonotype occurred many times. The rearrangement links TRBV4-3 to TRBJ2-3; D gene unclear. Looked up from germline, CDR1 is LGHNA and CDR2 is YSLEER. The CDR3 has 16 residues. V gave up 3 bases and J gave up 1 base, with 14 bases separating them. The CDR3 reads CASSQEPVRGTDTQYF. For the CDR3, the DNA is TGCGCCAGCAGCCAGGAACCCGTTAGGGGCACAGATACGCAGTATTTT.

In the case of this clonotype: The junction does not match germline at one end; this may be a read error. V gene TRBV12-3 or TRBV12-4 combines with J gene TRBJ2-7; perhaps D is TRBD1 or TRBD2 (7 bases each). This CDR3 contains 13 residues. This CDR3 is CVSSGTVRGEQYF. Here the CDR3 DNA reads TGTGTCAGCAGCGGGACAGTCCGAGGGGAGCAGTACTTC.

On this clonotype itself: At one end, the junction sequence differs from germline, possibly due to a read error. V gene TRBV5-5 combines with J gene TRBJ2-1, with D possibly TRBD1 on 6 matching bases. The CDR3 covers 16 residues. Germline V gives CDR1 SGHKS, CDR2 YYEKEE (reference sequence). CDR3 nucleotides: TGTGCCAACAGCTTGGCAGGGGAGCTAACGAGACATGAGCAGTTCTTC. Protein product: CANSLAGELTRHEQFF.

Turning to this clonotype: Compared with germline, one end of the junction differs, possibly owing to a read error. V and J are TRBV11-2 and TRBJ2-2; maybe TRBD2 (5 bases). This CDR3 comprises 13 residues. Germline assignment: CDR1 SGHAT and CDR2 FQNNGV. The CDR3, as DNA: TGTGCCAGCAGCTTGCTGAACATCGGGGAGCTGTTATTT. Amino acid sequence: CASSLLNIGELLF.

J is TRBJ1-5 and V is TRBV12-3 or TRBV12-4; no clear D gene. The J call may be mistaken, given a closer DNA end match to TRBJ2-3. This CDR3 contains 13 residues. In DNA, the CDR3 is TGTGCCAGCAGTTTGGCAGGAAATCAGCCCCAGTATTTT. Translated: CASSLAGNQPQYF.

The rearrangement uses TRBV4-3 and TRBJ2-1; no reliable D call. The CDR3 runs to 13 residues. Looked up from germline, CDR1 is LGHNA and CDR2 is YSLEER. CDR3 residues: CGSSQAPSGEQFF. The CDR3 DNA reads TGCGGTAGCAGCCAAGCCCCCTCGGGTGAGCAGTTCTTC.

This clonotype has just one count. At one of its ends the junction is not consistent with the germline gene, which may arise from a read error. CDR3 residues: CASTPDRDDQPQHF. The CDR3 DNA sequence: TGTGCAAGCACCCCCGACAGGGACGATCAGCCCCAGCATTTT. The V call is TRBV6-6, the J call TRBJ1-5; 7 nucleotides line up with TRBD1. Germline-derived CDR1 and CDR2 are MNHNY and SVGAGI (reference sequence). The CDR3 length is 14 residues.

Details on this clonotype: Mismatch with germline at one junction end may stem from a read error. CDR3 nucleotide sequence: TGTGCCAGCACCCACAGCCGGGGCGGCAACTATGGTTACACCTTC. Translated, it gives CASTHSRGGNYGYTF. The chain combines TRBV6-5 with TRBJ1-2; possible D gene TRBD1, 5 bases. The CDR3 extends over 15 amino acids. In germline, CDR1 is MNHEY, CDR2 SVGAGI.

Details on this clonotype: The junction departs from germline at one end; a sequencing error may be responsible. This chain's CDR3 is CASNLASPENEQYF. The CDR3 DNA follows: TGTGCCAGCAACTTAGCTAGTCCCGAGAACGAGCAGTACTTC. J is TRBJ2-7 and V is TRBV11-2; no clear D gene. The CDR3 consists of 14 residues. CDR1 is SGHAT and CDR2 is FQNNGV in the germline V gene.

As regards this clonotype: Compared with germline, one end of the junction differs, possibly owing to a read error. This chain connects TRBV11-2 to TRBJ1-5; tentatively, D is TRBD1 (5 bases). This CDR3 is 17 amino acids long. The germline V gene encodes CDR1 SGHAT and CDR2 FQNNGV. The CDR3 is CASSLKRARDSNQLQHF. The CDR3 coding sequence is TGTGCCAGCAGCCTCAAGAGGGCCAGGGATAGCAATCAGCTCCAGCATTTT.

Comment on this clonotype: With a much larger clone just one base away, this may be a read error. This sequence joins TRBV12-3 or TRBV12-4 and TRBJ2-7; either TRBD1 or TRBD2 may fit D (5 bases each). This CDR3 comprises 14 residues. This chain's CDR3 is CANNPRGGSFEQYF. The CDR3 coding sequence is TGTGCCAACAACCCCCGGGGCGGCTCCTTCGAGCAGTACTTC.

In its sample, this clonotype was seen once. A much larger clone lies a single base off, so this may be a read error. The chain has TRBV5-4 and TRBJ2-5; D gene unclear. Germline CDR1 SGHNT, CDR2 YYREEE (reference sequence). The CDR3 consists of 15 residues. In DNA form, the CDR3 reads TGTGCCAACAGCGCTGACGGACCAAAAAGGGAGACCCAGTACTTC. This gives the protein CANSADGPKRETQYF.

Regarding this clonotype: A read error is possible here, since a much larger clone lies one base away. This chain links TRBV12-3 or TRBV12-4 with TRBJ2-2, with 7 bases lining up with TRBD1. The CDR3 totals 17 residues. CDR3 sequence: CACKGAPGVENTGELLF. CDR3 coding DNA: TGTGCCTGCAAGGGGGCCCCAGGCGTTGAGAACACCGGGGAGCTGTTATTT.